The T cell receptor (beta chain) under discussion was sequenced for a study of cytomegalovirus exposure and HLA in healthy donors. General study results and limits: An analysis that was carried out later associated some 17,000 TCR beta sequences with HLA alleles at 0.05 false discovery rate. It has been reported that TCR beta sequences accurately predicted the HLA-A and HLA-B alleles of most subjects.

Details on this clone: The antigen remains undetermined.

The ends were cut back, 3 bases at V and 0 bases at J, with 12 bases in the middle. Germline V lookup: CDR1 SGDLS, CDR2 YYNGEE. The CDR3 runs 15 residues. 60 Vbeta and 13 Jbeta primers were used in PCR. Measured with immunoSEQ multiplex PCR; TCRdb has only the in-frame clones, and not every one. The data show roughly 100,000 clones, nearly 80% seen once. Sequenced: PBMCs. The receptor was isolated from a man aged 60-69 years in good health and CMV-seropositive. This chain links TRBV9 with TRBJ1-1; D is possibly TRBD1 (5 bases). CDR3 coding DNA: TGTGCCAGCAGCGAGCAGGGAAACCTGAACACTGAAGCTTTCTTT. It translates to CASSEQGNLNTEAFF.